Reported below is one T cell receptor beta chain. The data are from a study of blood T cell repertoires in COVID-19. Study details: Some COVID-19 samples were acute and others convalescent; all came from the United States, Italy and Spain. PBMCs, B-cell-depleted T cells, or T cells provided the cDNA or gDNA that made up the material.

CDR1 MDHEN and CDR2 SYDVKM come from the germline V gene. Deletions cut 7 bases from V and 1 base from J, with 13 bases between. CDR3 length equals 15 residues. Authors' data handling: For nucleated cells, counts were estimated from reference gene primer amplification. The assay was immunoSEQ multiplex PCR, and TCRdb's table has in-frame clones only and misses some. V, J and clone size were drawn from that table, and D and trimming were deduced from the DNA. Of 150,000 to 200,000 clones in the sample, 70% to 90% were seen once. This receptor was obtained from a man aged 18 to 30 with acute or convalescent COVID-19. This rearrangement joins TRBV28 to TRBJ2-2; maybe TRBD2 (6 bases). Sequencing was done on a sample of peripheral blood. CDR3 sequence: CASTASGQNTGELFF. The CDR3 DNA sequence: TGTGCCAGCACCGCAAGCGGGCAGAACACCGGGGAGCTGTTTTTT.